This TCR beta chain was sequenced during a study of shared clonotypes between healthy human individuals. Findings of the study overall: Rarefaction showed sorted-subset sequencing was incomplete despite large depth. The generation probabilities recorded for non-shared clonotypes fell below those of clonotypes shared by all four donors. In four donors, around 5.5% of naive CD4 clonotypes appeared in common.

The authors loaded roughly 200 ng DNA, around 30,000 T cell genomes, into sorted-subset replicate PCRs. Sequencing used immunoSEQ multiplex PCR; TCRdb keeps in-frame clones, though not all of them. The table has over 2 million clones, roughly 92% seen once. Comment on this clone: Its antigen is currently unknown.

V gave up 5 bases and J gave up 3 bases, with 10 bases separating them. In germline, CDR1 is SGHAT, CDR2 FQNNGV. This CDR3 spans 13 amino acids. The clonotype was recovered from a young man in good health. Some clones in this sample may be carry-over from other donors' samples. The sample comprised naive CD4+ T cells from PBMCs. Subset here: CD45RA+ positively selected. The chain carries TRBV11-2 and TRBJ1-1; no reliable D call. The CDR3 is CASSLTTDTEAFF. Here the CDR3 DNA reads TGTGCCAGCAGCCTAACAACGGACACTGAAGCTTTCTTT. The variable domain in full, with the rest retrieved from reference TRBV11-2 and TRBJ1-1, is EAGVAQSPRYKIIEKRQSVAFWCNPISGHATLYWYQQILGQGPKLLIQFQNNGVVDDSQLPKDRFSAERLKGVDSTLKIQPAKLEDSAVYLCASSLTTDTEAFFGQGTRLTVV.